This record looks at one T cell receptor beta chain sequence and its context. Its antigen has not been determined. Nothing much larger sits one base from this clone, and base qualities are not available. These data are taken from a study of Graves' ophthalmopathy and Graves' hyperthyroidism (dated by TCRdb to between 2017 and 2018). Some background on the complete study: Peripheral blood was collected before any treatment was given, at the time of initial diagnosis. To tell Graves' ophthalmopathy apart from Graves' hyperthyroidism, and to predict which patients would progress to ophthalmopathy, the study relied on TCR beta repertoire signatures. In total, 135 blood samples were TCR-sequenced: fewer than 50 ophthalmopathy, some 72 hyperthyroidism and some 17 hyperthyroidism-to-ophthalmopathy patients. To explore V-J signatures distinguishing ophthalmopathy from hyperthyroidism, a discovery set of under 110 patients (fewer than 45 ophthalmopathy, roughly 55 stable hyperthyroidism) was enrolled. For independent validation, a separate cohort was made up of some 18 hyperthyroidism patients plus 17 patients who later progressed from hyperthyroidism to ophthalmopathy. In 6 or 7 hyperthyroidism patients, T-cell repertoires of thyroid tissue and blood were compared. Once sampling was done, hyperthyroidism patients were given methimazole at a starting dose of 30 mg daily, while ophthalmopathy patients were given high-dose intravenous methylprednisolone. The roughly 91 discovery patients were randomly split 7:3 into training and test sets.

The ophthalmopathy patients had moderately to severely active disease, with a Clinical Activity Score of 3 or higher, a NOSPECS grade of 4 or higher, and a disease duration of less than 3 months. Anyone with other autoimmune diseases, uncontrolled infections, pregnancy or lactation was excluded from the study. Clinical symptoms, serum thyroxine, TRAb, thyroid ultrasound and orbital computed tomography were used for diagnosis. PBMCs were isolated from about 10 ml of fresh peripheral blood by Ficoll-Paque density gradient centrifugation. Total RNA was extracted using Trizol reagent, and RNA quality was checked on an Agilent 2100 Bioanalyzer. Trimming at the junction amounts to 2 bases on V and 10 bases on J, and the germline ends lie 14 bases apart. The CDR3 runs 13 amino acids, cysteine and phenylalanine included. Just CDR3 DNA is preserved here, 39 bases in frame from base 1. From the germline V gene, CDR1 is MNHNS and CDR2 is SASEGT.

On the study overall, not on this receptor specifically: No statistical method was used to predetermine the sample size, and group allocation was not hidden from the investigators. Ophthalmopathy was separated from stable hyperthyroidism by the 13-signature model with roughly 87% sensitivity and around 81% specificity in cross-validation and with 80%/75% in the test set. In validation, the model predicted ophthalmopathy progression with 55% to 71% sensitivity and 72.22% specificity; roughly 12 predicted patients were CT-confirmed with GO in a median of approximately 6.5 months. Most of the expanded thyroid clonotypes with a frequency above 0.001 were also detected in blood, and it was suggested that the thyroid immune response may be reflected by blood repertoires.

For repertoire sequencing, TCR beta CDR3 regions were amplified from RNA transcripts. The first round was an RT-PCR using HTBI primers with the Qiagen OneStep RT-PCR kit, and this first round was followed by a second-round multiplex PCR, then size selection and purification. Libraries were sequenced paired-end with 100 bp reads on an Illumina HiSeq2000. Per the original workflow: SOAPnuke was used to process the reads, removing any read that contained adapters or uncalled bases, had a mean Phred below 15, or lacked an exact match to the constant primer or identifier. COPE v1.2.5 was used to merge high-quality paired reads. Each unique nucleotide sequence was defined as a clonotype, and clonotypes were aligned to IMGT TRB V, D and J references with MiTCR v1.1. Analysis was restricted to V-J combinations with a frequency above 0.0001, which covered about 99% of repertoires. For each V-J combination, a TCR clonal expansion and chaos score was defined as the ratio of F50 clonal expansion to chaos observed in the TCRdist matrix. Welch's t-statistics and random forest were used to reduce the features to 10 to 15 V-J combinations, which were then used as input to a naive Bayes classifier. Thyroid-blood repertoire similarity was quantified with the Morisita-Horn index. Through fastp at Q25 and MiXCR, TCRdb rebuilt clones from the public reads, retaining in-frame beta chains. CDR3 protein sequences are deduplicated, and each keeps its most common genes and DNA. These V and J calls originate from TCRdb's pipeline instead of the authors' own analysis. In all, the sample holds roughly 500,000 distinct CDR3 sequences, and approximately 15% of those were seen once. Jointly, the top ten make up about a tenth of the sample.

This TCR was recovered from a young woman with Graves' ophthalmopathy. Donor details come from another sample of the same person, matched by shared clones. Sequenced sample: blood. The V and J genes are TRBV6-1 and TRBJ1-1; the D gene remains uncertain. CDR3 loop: CASSESALVIAFF. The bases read TGTGCCAGCAGTGAATCCGCCCTTGTTATAGCTTTCTTT.